This TCR beta chain was found in a study of tumor-infiltrating lymphocytes in primary liver carcinoma (dated by TCRdb to about 2017). Looking at the study overall: Of the five patients, three men and two women aged 30 to 69 years, four had hepatocellular carcinoma and one had combined HCC and intrahepatic cholangiocarcinoma. Roughly 3.5 to 7.5 million productive TCRbeta reads were obtained per sample, and no significant difference in read depth was found between tissue types. Reproducibility between technical replicate repertoires was high, with correlation coefficients above 0.98 and mean shared-clone rates about 0.89. For each liver tumor, the study sampled five regions along with adjacent normal tissue and blood, and applied TCRbeta repertoire sequencing, expression microarrays and whole-exome sequencing. To link TCRbeta repertoire diversity to the local molecular phenotype, the approximately 23 tumor region samples were profiled with Agilent mRNA microarrays. The tumors of the five patients were staged as T1-T3 N0M0, with maximum diameters ranging from about 4 to 11 cm. A total of roughly 35 specimens from 5 patients, comprising 25 or so tumor regions, 5 adjacent noncancerous liver tissues and 5 peripheral blood samples, were covered by TCRbeta repertoire sequencing. Beyond this particular receptor, the publication reports: Only a few patients were included in the study, and the authors note that the findings should be validated in a larger study. The top 250 clones made up a significantly larger repertoire fraction in tumors than in blood (p = 0.039). Only roughly 7-24% of top clones appeared in all five regions of a tumor, which suggests that tumor-infiltrating T cells are spatially heterogeneous. Because only the TCR beta chain was sequenced and unpaired alpha chains were not captured, true repertoire diversity is likely underestimated. Comparison of CD4+ and CD8+ T cell repertoires was precluded by the use of bulk unsorted samples. Repertoire overlap was found to be higher between tumor regions (mean about 36%) than between tumor-adjacent (around 17%) or tumor-blood (roughly 15%) pairs, consistent with antigen-driven expansion.

Taken from cysteine to phenylalanine, the CDR3 has 11 residues. Here the CDR3 DNA is all that survives: 33 bases in frame from base 1. The germline V gene sets CDR1 to MDHEN and CDR2 to SYDVKM. Total RNA and DNA were co-extracted without cell sorting from around 20-30 mg of bulk tissue using the AllPrep DNA/RNA mini kit. Between November 2015 and March 2016, a handful of patients in China with histopathologically diagnosed primary liver carcinoma had surgical resection. At the time of sampling, the patients had chronic HBV infection and had not received any treatment. Five spatially separated regions were sampled per tumor: superior, inferior, left-lateral and right-lateral poles, plus the tumor centre. According to histology, viable tumor cells made up more than 80% of every tumor sample. Fresh tumor and adjacent tissue pieces were bisected, with one half stored in RNAlater at -80 degrees C and the other half sent for histology.

Using a constant-region primer and ProtoScript II reverse transcriptase, TCRbeta-specific cDNA was reverse-transcribed from approximately 500 ng total RNA. Three nested multiplex PCR rounds, following a slightly modified ARM-PCR procedure, were used to build the TCRbeta libraries. Each of the first two PCR rounds ran for approximately 10 cycles and used multiplex TRBV1-TRBV30 forward primers together with a Cbeta reverse primer. Sample barcodes and Illumina adapters were added in a final 25-cycle PCR with Deep VentR polymerase. Before sequencing, amplicons between 200 and 500 bp were purified from gel using a QIAquick gel extraction kit. An Illumina HiSeq 2500 was used to sequence the TCRbeta amplicons, generating 250-bp paired-end reads. Turning to the authors' computational methods: To recover full CDR3 sequences, reads were quality-trimmed using Trimmomatic v0.33 and paired reads were then merged using FLASH v1.2.11. MiGEC v1.2.1b assigned V, D and J germline segments to the rearranged TCRbeta sequences. Clonotype statistics and Shannon-Wiener diversity indices were computed with VDJtools v1.0.0. Except for diversity analysis, only each sample's 250 most abundant clonotypes were used in subsequent analyses to reduce sampling bias. The public sequencing data were trimmed at Q25 with fastp and processed into clonotypes with MiXCR by TCRdb, which kept only in-frame beta chains. Merged by CDR3 protein, the rows form single entries marked with the most common genes and DNA. The V and J calls and clone size come from TCRdb's table, not from the authors' own analysis. The sample table lists 95,000 to 100,000 distinct CDR3 sequences, about 67% of them with a count of one. The ten largest clones add up to 10% to 15% of the sample.

Points on this clonotype: The specificity of this receptor is unknown. A read error may account for a junction end that differs from germline.

The receptor comes from a woman in her sixties or seventies with primary liver carcinoma and hepatitis B virus infection. Sequences were obtained from liver tumor tissue from sampling region 2. Taken with the paper, the label for cell subset or site translates to: tumor region T2, inferior pole. This chain is built from TRBV28 and TRBJ1-2; there is no confident call for the D gene. CDR3 region: CASRGNYGYIF. The DNA sequence follows: TGTGCCAGCAGGGGAAACTATGGCTACATCTTC.